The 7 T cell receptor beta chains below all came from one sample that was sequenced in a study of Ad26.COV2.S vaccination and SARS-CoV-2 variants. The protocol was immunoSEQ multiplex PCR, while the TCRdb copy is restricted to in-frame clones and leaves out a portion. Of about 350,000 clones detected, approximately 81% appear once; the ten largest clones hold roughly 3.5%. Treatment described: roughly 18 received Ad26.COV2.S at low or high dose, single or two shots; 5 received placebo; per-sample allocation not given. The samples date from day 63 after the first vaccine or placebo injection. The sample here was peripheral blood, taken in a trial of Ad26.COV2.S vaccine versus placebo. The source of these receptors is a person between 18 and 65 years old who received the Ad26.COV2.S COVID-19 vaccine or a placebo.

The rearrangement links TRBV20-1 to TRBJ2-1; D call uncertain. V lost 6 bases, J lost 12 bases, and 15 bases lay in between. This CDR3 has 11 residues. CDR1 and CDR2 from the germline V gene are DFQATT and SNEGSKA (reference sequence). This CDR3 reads CSADTSTVQFF. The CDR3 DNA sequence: TGCAGTGCCGATACCTCGACCGTGCAGTTCTTC.

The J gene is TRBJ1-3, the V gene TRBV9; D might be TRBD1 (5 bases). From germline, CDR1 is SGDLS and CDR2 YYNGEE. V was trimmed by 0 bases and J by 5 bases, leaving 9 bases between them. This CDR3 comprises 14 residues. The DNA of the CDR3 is TGTGCCAGCAGCGTAGATGAGGGGAGAAACACCATATATTTT. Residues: CASSVDEGRNTIYF.

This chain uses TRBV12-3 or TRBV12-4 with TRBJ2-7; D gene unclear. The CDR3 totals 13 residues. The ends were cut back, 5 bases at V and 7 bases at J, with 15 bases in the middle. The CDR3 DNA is TGTGCCAGCAGTCACCGGGCCCTGGGGGAGCAGTACTTC. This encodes CASSHRALGEQYF.

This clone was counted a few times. The CDR3 is CASILRDRDPYGYTF. The CDR3 coding sequence is TGTGCCAGCATCCTAAGGGACAGGGACCCCTATGGCTACACCTTC. V usage is TRBV6-5 and J usage is TRBJ1-2, with 9 bases lining up with TRBD1. The trim removed 7 bases at V and 4 bases at J, leaving 10 bases unmatched. Germline-derived CDR1 and CDR2 are MNHEY and SVGAGI. This CDR3 is 15 amino acids long.

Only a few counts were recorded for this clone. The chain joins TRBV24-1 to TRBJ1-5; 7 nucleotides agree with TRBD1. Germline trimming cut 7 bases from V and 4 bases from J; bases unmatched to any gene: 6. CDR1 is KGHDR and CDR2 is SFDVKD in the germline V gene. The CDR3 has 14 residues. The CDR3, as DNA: TGTGCCACCAGCCCAGGGGGTTTTAATCAGCCCCAGCATTTT. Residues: CATSPGGFNQPQHF.

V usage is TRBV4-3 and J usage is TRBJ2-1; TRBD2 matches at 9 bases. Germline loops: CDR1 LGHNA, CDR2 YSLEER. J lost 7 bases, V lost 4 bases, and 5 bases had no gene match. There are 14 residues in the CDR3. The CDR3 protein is CASSLHTSGNEQFF. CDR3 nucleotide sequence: TGCGCCAGCAGCCTCCATACTAGCGGGAATGAGCAGTTCTTC.

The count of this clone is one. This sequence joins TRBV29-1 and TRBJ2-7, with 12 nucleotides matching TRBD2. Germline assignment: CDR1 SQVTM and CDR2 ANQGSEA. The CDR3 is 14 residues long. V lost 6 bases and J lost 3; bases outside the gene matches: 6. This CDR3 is CSVSGLAGLYEQYF. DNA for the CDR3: TGCAGCGTCTCCGGACTAGCGGGACTCTACGAGCAGTACTTC.